This T cell receptor beta chain was recorded in a study of cytomegalovirus exposure and HLA in healthy donors. Study-wide points: The study assumed roughly uniform donor sequencing depth for presence/absence analyses. Equally common other TCR beta chains were less clonally expanded than HLA-associated ones, a later analysis found. Some TCR beta chains (more than 150 of them) were listed as cytomegalovirus-associated. The majority of TCR sequences were rare, yet some public TCRs appeared in many donors.

Primers: 60 Vbeta forward and 13 Jbeta reverse. Method: immunoSEQ multiplex PCR; TCRdb's copy keeps in-frame clones and lacks some. The listing records just over 150,000 clones. A remark on this clone: Antigen: not known.

V lost 4 bases, J lost 7 bases, and 13 bases lay in between. The CDR3 runs 14 residues. The germline V gene encodes CDR1 SGHAT and CDR2 FQNNGV. Sequencing input: PBMCs. The sequence derives from a woman aged 55-69 years in good health and CMV-seronegative. This sequence joins TRBV11-2 and TRBJ2-2; D is unclear. The CDR3 region is CASSSSISGGELFF. CDR3 DNA sequence: TGTGCCAGCAGCTCGAGCATCTCGGGCGGGGAGCTGTTTTTT.